The source of this T cell receptor (beta chain) is a study of T cell clones after liver transplantation. Study-level information: Subjects received no induction therapy and standard immunosuppression until randomization at 12-24 months post-transplant. General observations from the study: The donor-reactive repertoire was only partly measurable in a couple of subjects, lacking donor cells. Post-transplant, graft-donor-reactive CD4 TCRbeta sequences in blood dropped significantly in most of the 8 subjects.

CDR1 and CDR2 (germline): SGHDN, FVKESK. Trimming took 0 bases from V and 1 from J; bases not matched to a gene: 2. The length of the CDR3 is 15 residues. The method was immunoSEQ multiplex PCR; TCRdb's version includes in-frame clones alone and lacks a portion of them. The data contain about 21,000 clones, approximately 93% of them seen just once; the ten biggest clones take up 25%. Regarding this clone: Its specificity is not known.

The sample in question was CD8+ T cells from blood, obtained about 26 months after liver transplant. This TCR derives from a human patient who received a liver transplant. Some T cells may trace back to the graft donor. The rearrangement links TRBV14 to TRBJ2-5; 7 bases match TRBD2. DNA of the CDR3: TGTGCCAGCAGCCAAGATGCTAGCGGCCAAGAGACCCAGTACTTC. It encodes CASSQDASGQETQYF.